The next 24 T cell receptor beta chains were all read from a single sample in a study of shared clonotypes between healthy human individuals. CD45RO-negative, CCR7-selected cells formed the naive CD8 fraction, which excluded terminally differentiated effector memory CD45RA+ cells. Assay: immunoSEQ multiplex PCR; the TCRdb copy retains only in-frame clones and omits some. The sample carries about 1,800,000 clones, 85% to 95% recorded once. The source material was naive CD8+ T cells sorted from blood. The source of these receptors is a man between 18 and 29 years old in good health.

The chain recombines TRBV27 with TRBJ2-3, with TRBD2 matching 7 bases. J lost 2 bases, V lost 2 bases, and 7 bases had no gene match. Looked up from germline, CDR1 is MNHEY and CDR2 is SMNVEV (reference sequence). This CDR3 spans 16 amino acids. The CDR3 DNA reads TGTGCCAGCAGTTTAACGGGCGGGGGAGTCACAGATACGCAGTATTTT. Translating gives CASSLTGGGVTDTQYF.

V usage is TRBV6-6 and J usage is TRBJ1-6; a weak D match, TRBD1 (5 bases). From germline, CDR1 is MNHNY and CDR2 SVGAGI (reference sequence). V lost 2 bases, J lost 7 bases, and 15 bases lay in between. The CDR3 is made up of 16 amino acids. The CDR3 DNA reads as TGTGCCAGCAGTTACGGAACCGGGACTGAGAATTCACCCCTCCACTTT. This encodes CASSYGTGTENSPLHF.

The V gene is TRBV30, the J gene TRBJ2-1; D could derive from TRBD1 or TRBD2 (5 bases each). The germline V gene encodes CDR1 GTSNPN and CDR2 SVGIG (reference sequence). With 1 base removed from V and 3 bases from J, the gap between germline ends came to 13 bases. The CDR3 has 15 residues. CDR3 coding DNA: TGTGCCTGGAGTGGGGGGATCGGGGTCTACAATGAGCAGTTCTTC. Amino acid sequence: CAWSGGIGVYNEQFF.

This clone was detected only once. The J gene is TRBJ2-7, the V gene TRBV27; 12 bases are shared with TRBD1. In germline, CDR1 is MNHEY, CDR2 SMNVEV (reference sequence). Trimming at V came to 5 bases and at J to 4 bases, leaving 9 bases not matched to a gene. The CDR3 contains 16 residues. CDR3 amino acids: CASSPSAGQGAYEQYF. For the CDR3, the DNA is TGTGCCAGCAGTCCATCCGCGGGACAGGGGGCTTACGAGCAGTACTTC.

Points on this clone: The same CDR3 can be traced to other DNA sequences in this sample. As DNA, the CDR3 is TGTGCCAGCAGTTTGGCGGGGGTCCCCTACAATGAGCAGTTCTTC. Translation: CASSLAGVPYNEQFF. V and J are TRBV27 and TRBJ2-1; the match to TRBD2 covers 7 bases. The CDR3 loop spans 15 amino acids. Germline CDR1 and CDR2: MNHEY and SMNVEV (reference sequence). V was clipped by 3 bases and J by 2 bases; unmatched bases: 4.

This chain links TRBV29-1 with TRBJ1-1; the D gene is possibly TRBD1 (6 bases). CDR3 length equals 12 residues. V lost 3 bases and J lost 6, with 11 bases in between. Germline CDR1 reads SQVTM; CDR2 reads ANQGSEA. The CDR3 region has the DNA TGCAGCGTTGAGGGGGCGAGGGCTGAAGCTTTCTTT. Its protein product is CSVEGARAEAFF.

The CDR3 reads CASSDPGTRIYEQYF. In nucleotides, the CDR3 is TGTGCCAGCAGCGACCCCGGGACTAGGATCTACGAGCAGTACTTC. V gene TRBV7-9 combines with J gene TRBJ2-7; 8 bases fit TRBD2. This CDR3 comprises 15 residues. Per germline, CDR1 SEHNR and CDR2 FQNEAQ (reference sequence). J gave up 3 bases and V 5 bases, and 9 bases lay outside the gene matches.

This chain links TRBV6-1 with TRBJ2-7; a possible D gene is TRBD2 (6 bases). The CDR3 consists of 13 residues. V lost 11 bases to trimming and J lost 3 bases, with 17 bases between them. Germline lookup yields CDR1 MNHNS and CDR2 SASEGT. The CDR3 nucleotides read TGTGCCGTGCTGACGGGGGTCGGCTACGAGCAGTACTTC. Its translation is CAVLTGVGYEQYF.

The genes are TRBV7-8 and TRBJ2-7; 7 bases align to TRBD1. Germline V CDR1 and CDR2: SGHVS, FQNEAQ. The CDR3 has 15 residues. V was clipped by 1 base and J by 0 bases; unmatched bases: 3. CDR3 residues: CASSLVSGGSYEQYF. In nucleotides, the CDR3 is TGTGCCAGCAGCTTAGTATCAGGGGGCTCCTACGAGCAGTACTTC.

The V call is TRBV4-1, the J call TRBJ1-3; the D is unclear. The CDR3 is 15 residues long. Germline lookup yields CDR1 MGHRA and CDR2 YSYEKL. The V end was cut by 1 base, the J end by 0 bases, with 7 bases between. CDR3 protein: CASSQATVSGNTIYF. CDR3 sequence (DNA): TGCGCCAGCAGCCAAGCTACCGTCTCTGGAAACACCATATATTTT.

Regarding this clone: This CDR3 is also generated by other DNA sequences in the sample. The rearrangement joins TRBV27 to TRBJ2-7; the D gene is possibly TRBD1 (6 bases). Trimming pared 4 bases from V and 2 bases from J, leaving 9 bases between. Germline CDR1 is MNHEY and CDR2 is SMNVEV (reference sequence). This CDR3 has 13 amino acids. The DNA for the CDR3 is TGTGCCAGCAGTTATCAGGGGACCTACGAGCAGTACTTC. This translates into CASSYQGTYEQYF.

This chain joins TRBV11-3 and TRBJ2-1; possible D gene TRBD1, 5 bases. The germline V and J ends were trimmed by 2 bases and 7 bases, with 12 bases remaining between them. Germline V gene data show CDR1 as SGHNT and CDR2 as YENEEA. There are 14 residues in the CDR3. The DNA of the CDR3 is TGTGCCAGCAGCTTAACTTCGTCAGGGAATGAGCAGTTCTTC. Translating gives CASSLTSSGNEQFF.

The chain uses TRBV6-6 and TRBJ2-2, with D perhaps matching TRBD2 (6 bases). CDR1 is MNHNY and CDR2 is SVGAGI in the germline V gene (reference sequence). This CDR3 has 14 amino acids. The V gene lost 7 bases and the J gene lost 5 bases, with 14 bases spanning the gap. The CDR3 loop is CASTPIGGTGELFF. The CDR3 coding sequence is TGTGCCAGCACCCCCATCGGGGGAACCGGGGAGCTGTTTTTT.

V is TRBV6-6 and J is TRBJ1-5; possibly TRBD1 for D (5 bases). The CDR3 contains 14 residues. V was pared by 8 bases and J by 3 bases, with 14 bases between. CDR1 and CDR2 (germline): MNHNY, SVGAGI (reference sequence). This CDR3 reads CASGGGPINQPQHF. CDR3 bases: TGTGCCAGCGGGGGAGGGCCGATCAATCAGCCCCAGCATTTT.

The V gene is TRBV9, the J gene TRBJ1-4, with D possibly TRBD1 on 6 matching bases. V shed 4 bases and J shed 7 bases, with 26 bases lying between them. The length of the CDR3 is 18 residues. CDR1 is SGDLS and CDR2 is YYNGEE in the germline V gene. The DNA for the CDR3 is TGTGCCAGCAGCCAGAGTGGGGGGCCAATCCTTCAGGCTGAAAAACTGTTTTTT. This encodes CASSQSGGPILQAEKLFF.

This sequence joins TRBV6-1 and TRBJ1-5; maybe TRBD1 (6 bases). Germline lookup yields CDR1 MNHNS and CDR2 SASEGT. V was trimmed by 2 bases and J by 0 bases, leaving 11 bases between them. CDR3 length: 16 amino acids. CDR3 sequence (DNA): TGTGCCAGCAGTGAATGGGGGACACCTAGCAATCAGCCCCAGCATTTT. Translated: CASSEWGTPSNQPQHF.

This clone has a single count. This chain joins TRBV9 and TRBJ2-5; D is perhaps TRBD2 (5 bases). V was cut by 3 bases and J by 1 base, with 16 bases left in between. The CDR3 has 16 amino acids. CDR1 and CDR2 from the germline V gene are SGDLS and YYNGEE. In DNA, the CDR3 is TGTGCCAGCAGCGGTGGATCGGGGTCCCCCCAAGAGACCCAGTACTTC. Translation gives CASSGGSGSPQETQYF.

This chain connects TRBV7-2 to TRBJ2-7; 10 bases line up with TRBD2. Trimming at V came to 2 bases and at J to 2 bases, leaving 6 bases not matched to a gene. Germline V gene data show CDR1 as SGHTA and CDR2 as FQGNSA. This CDR3 spans 16 amino acids. CDR3 in amino acids: CASSLYSGGETYEQYF. DNA of the CDR3: TGTGCCAGCAGCTTATACAGCGGGGGGGAAACCTACGAGCAGTACTTC.

This clone was detected only once. V and J are TRBV28 and TRBJ1-2; 10 nucleotides line up with TRBD1. V dropped 5 bases and J dropped 5; count of bases not matched to a gene: 8. This CDR3 comprises 15 residues. Germline CDR1 is MDHEN and CDR2 is SYDVKM. The CDR3 DNA follows: TGTGCCAGCAGTCGAACCCTGGGACAGGGGTATGGCTACACCTTC. Translation: CASSRTLGQGYGYTF.

This rearrangement joins TRBV4-3 to TRBJ2-1, with 11 bases identical to TRBD2. V gave up 0 bases and J gave up 6 bases; unmatched junction bases: 7. Per the germline V gene, CDR1 is LGHNA and CDR2 is YSLEER. This CDR3 has 17 residues. The CDR3 reads CASSQDRTSGSLNEQFF. In DNA form, the CDR3 reads TGCGCCAGCAGCCAAGATAGAACTAGCGGGAGTCTCAATGAGCAGTTCTTC.

The V call is TRBV5-8, the J call TRBJ2-5; TRBD2 agrees at 10 bases. The CDR3 sequence is 16 residues long. Unmatched junction bases numbered 3, after V lost 0 bases and J lost 1 base. Germline-derived CDR1 and CDR2 are SGHTS and YDEGEE. The CDR3 loop reads CASSLELAGVQETQYF. CDR3 nucleotides: TGTGCCAGCAGCTTGGAGCTAGCGGGAGTCCAAGAGACCCAGTACTTC.

This rearrangement joins TRBV5-1 to TRBJ2-7, with TRBD1 as a possible D gene (6 bases). V was pared by 0 bases and J by 2 bases, with 9 bases between. Germline values: CDR1 SGHRS, CDR2 YFSETQ. The CDR3 has 14 amino acids. CDR3 in DNA: TGCGCCAGCAGCTTGGAGGACAGAGCCTACGAGCAGTACTTC. Amino acids: CASSLEDRAYEQYF.

The rearrangement links TRBV7-9 to TRBJ2-7; TRBD1 matches at 10 bases. Germline trimming cut 5 bases from V and 5 bases from J; bases unmatched to any gene: 12. CDR3 length: 16 residues. Germline values: CDR1 SEHNR, CDR2 FQNEAQ (reference sequence). The CDR3 DNA follows: TGTGCCAGCAGCCCCGGACAGGGGGACCTTAGGGACGAGCAGTACTTC. It encodes CASSPGQGDLRDEQYF.

The V call is TRBV5-1, the J call TRBJ2-7; no firm D call. The CDR3 has 15 amino acids. Germline V gene lookup returns CDR1 SGHRS and CDR2 YFSETQ. Deletions cut 7 bases from V and 0 bases from J, with 17 bases between. The CDR3 nucleotides read TGCGCCAGCTCCCTCTCACCCTACGGCTCCTACGAGCAGTACTTC. Residues: CASSLSPYGSYEQYF.